This TCR beta chain was captured by sequencing in a study of blood T cells in healthy people across ages (dated by TCRdb to between 2014 and 2017). Describing the broader study: Template switching captured roughly one uniquely barcoded TCR beta cDNA molecule per two T cells in model experiments. Donors of different ages were randomly distributed across sequencing lanes to avoid experimental bias. To track age-related changes in TCR beta repertoire diversity, the study relied on deep sequencing normalized with unique cDNA molecular identifiers. Donors were grouped into four age groups: young (average roughly 16 years), middle-aged (less than 40), aged (around 60) and long-lived (around 80). Two additional independent replicas of 1 million unique cDNA reads from the same blood draw were analyzed for two donors (one aged 18 to 30 and one aged 80 or older).

Counted from cysteine to phenylalanine, this CDR3 has 17 amino acids. Only the CDR3 DNA stays, 51 bases, in frame from base 1. Reading the germline V gene gives CDR1 KGHDR and CDR2 SFDVKD. Notes on this clonotype: The clone's antigen remains unknown. At one of its ends the junction is not consistent with the germline gene, which may arise from a read error.

The roughly 42 donors, aged roughly 6 to 95 years, were systemically healthy Caucasian individuals from Russia. Approximately 9.3 milliliters of peripheral blood were drawn from each donor into EDTA-treated Vacutainer tubes. Ficoll-Paque density-gradient centrifugation was used to isolate PBMCs, with at least 6 million obtained per sample. Total RNA was extracted from PBMCs with Trizol reagent, with at least 5 micrograms obtained per sample. For every donor, flow cytometry on a PBMC aliquot measured the percentage of naive CD45RAhigh/CD27high T cells. The library came from 5' RACE. TCRdb lists the instrument as Illumina HiSeq 2500. The second PCR ran for about 7 to 11 cycles and used a J-beta primer mix along with a sample-barcoded 5' primer. A template-switch 5' adaptor carrying 12 random nucleotides introduced a unique molecular identifier onto each TCR beta cDNA molecule. Each sample yielded at least 3 million CDR3-containing paired-end reads. First-strand cDNA was synthesized from all RNA with the Mint cDNA synthesis kit, primed by a TRBC-specific oligonucleotide. After uracil-DNA glycosylase treatment, a first 18-cycle PCR used universal primers M1SS and BC2_uni_R on all cDNA. As for how the authors treated the data: Normalization of each sample was performed by random selection of 1 million high-quality reads, each carrying a distinct molecular identifier. Instead of being binned into consensus sequences, reads with shared molecular identifiers were discarded. CDR3 identification, clonotype clustering and error correction used MiTCR with a Q25 quality threshold and the strictest error-elimination algorithm. Lower-bound total TCR beta diversity was estimated with a nonparametric unseen species model using Euler transformation. Through fastp at Q25 and MiXCR, TCRdb rebuilt clones from the public reads, retaining in-frame beta chains. Each CDR3 protein appears once, grouped with its most common genes and DNA. TCRdb's processing, not the study's, gives the V and J calls here. A total of 700,000 or so distinct CDR3 sequences appear in this sample, approximately 40% of them only once. 25% to 35% of the sample is in the top ten clones.

The paper's findings and limits, for the study overall: Because the CMV infection status of the donors was unknown, age-related changes in expanded clonotypes may potentially have been confounded. Bulk unsorted PBMC profiling prevented conclusive comparison of naive and antigen-experienced compartments. Observed TCR beta diversity correlated strongly with the percentage of naive T cells measured by flow cytometry. Total diversity estimates from one million sequenced T cells were considered lower bounds and underestimates. Observed TCR beta diversity per million T cells fell roughly linearly with age, and a significant reduction was already apparent by age around 39. The long-lived group showed more naive CD4+ T cells, fewer expanded clones and increased TCR diversity than the aged group, suggesting age selection.

The sequence derives from an elderly man in good health. The sequence links TRBV24-1 to TRBJ2-3; 8 junctional bases match TRBD1. The sample comprised blood. The CDR3 protein sequence reads: CAISDRTGNRITDTQYF. In nucleotide form, the sequence is TGTGCCATCAGTGATAGGACAGGGAATAGGATCACAGATACGCAGTATTTT.